The 6 T cell receptor beta chains in this list originate from one sample, sequenced in a study of cytomegalovirus exposure and HLA in healthy donors. The PCR made use of 60 Vbeta and 13 Jbeta primers. Method: immunoSEQ multiplex PCR; TCRdb's copy keeps in-frame clones and lacks some. The repertoire includes roughly 120,000 clones, around three quarters of them detected once, and roughly 13% sits in the top ten. Sequencing input: PBMCs. Receptor source: a woman aged 40-49 years in good health and CMV-seropositive.

This clone was seen once. CDR3 sequence reads: CASSPLDRGRSDSNQPQHF. The CDR3 DNA reads TGTGCCAGCAGCCCCTTAGACAGGGGGCGAAGTGATAGCAATCAGCCCCAGCATTTT. This chain links TRBV11-2 with TRBJ1-5; 10 bases agree with TRBD1. This CDR3 region has 19 residues. In germline, CDR1 is SGHAT, CDR2 FQNNGV. V lost 5 bases, J lost 0 bases, and 13 bases stayed unmatched.

The chain uses TRBV7-9 and TRBJ2-2; 11 bases line up with TRBD2. This CDR3 contains 15 residues. The V and J ends lost 5 bases and 8 bases, in that order; junction bases with no gene match: 7. Germline V lookup: CDR1 SEHNR, CDR2 FQNEAQ (reference sequence). The CDR3: CASSTSSGRTGELFF. The CDR3 DNA reads TGTGCCAGCAGCACCTCTAGCGGGAGGACGGGGGAGCTGTTTTTT.

The chain couples TRBV27 to TRBJ2-7; 10 positions match TRBD2. Losses at the gene ends were 5 bases for V and 2 bases for J; bases not matched to a gene: 6. Germline CDR1 is MNHEY and CDR2 is SMNVEV (reference sequence). The CDR3 length is 15 residues. DNA of the CDR3: TGTGCCAGCAGTCCCCTAGGACTAGCGGCCTACGAGCAGTACTTC. Encoded protein: CASSPLGLAAYEQYF.

This clone was counted a few times. The DNA of the CDR3 is TGTGCCAGCAGCAAAGCGATACAGGAGTGCCCCCCCTACAATGAGCAGTTCTTC. Its protein is CASSKAIQECPPYNEQFF. V and J are TRBV21-1 and TRBJ2-1; the DNA was not used to check the table's D call, TRBD1. TRBV21-1 is a pseudogene locus. The CDR3 has 18 amino acids.

Points on this clone: The junction departs from the called germline gene at one end, perhaps through a read error. This chain links TRBV9 with TRBJ2-1; perhaps TRBD2 as D (5 bases). The CDR3 has 15 amino acids. Germline V lookup: CDR1 SGDLS, CDR2 YYNGEE. The CDR3 DNA follows: TGTGCCAACAGCGTAGCAGCGGTCACCTACAATGAGCAGTTCTTC. Amino acids: CANSVAAVTYNEQFF.

V usage is TRBV2 and J usage is TRBJ2-1, with TRBD2 matching 8 bases. The CDR3 has 15 amino acids. Trimming took 7 bases from V and 5 from J; bases not matched to a gene: 10. Per germline, CDR1 SNHLY and CDR2 FYNNEI. CDR3 DNA: TGTGCCAGCACCGCACTAGCGGAAGGGGACAATGAGCAGTTCTTC. The encoded protein is CASTALAEGDNEQFF.